This T cell receptor (beta chain) was identified in a study of identical twins. TCRdb re-analysed the 5' RACE reads in MiXCR, keeping a single row per CDR3 protein. The sample carries hundreds of thousands of distinct CDR3 sequences, under 9% recorded once. V lost 0 bases and J lost 3; bases outside the gene matches: 3. The CDR3 loop spans 15 amino acids. CDR1 and CDR2 from the germline V gene are SGHTA and FQGNSA. These data also featured in a second study, about yellow fever vaccine responses in identical twins. In that study: Twins reportedly mounted vaccine T cell responses that seemed partly convergent, partly personalized.

The clonotype originates from a woman aged 18-29 years in good health. The gene calls are TRBV7-2 and TRBJ2-7; TRBD1 matches 9 bases. Sequenced sample: PBMCs. For the CDR3, the DNA is TGTGCCAGCAGCTTAGCCCTGGGACAGGGCTACGAGCAGTACTTC. Its translation: CASSLALGQGYEQYF.